The 11 T cell receptor beta chains below were found in one sample sequenced in a study of intratumoral heterogeneity in liver cancer. Assay used: immunoSEQ multiplex PCR; TCRdb lists only in-frame clones, some missing. The sample holds tens of thousands of clones, just under 75% seen once. The source was tumor-adjacent normal tissue, collected before any cancer treatment. All receptors come from a woman between 65 and 79 years old with hepatocellular carcinoma.

This rearrangement joins TRBV19 to TRBJ1-1; D not certain. The CDR3 length is 14 residues. Germline lookup yields CDR1 LNHDA and CDR2 SQIVND (reference sequence). Trimming removed 5 bases at V and 4 bases at J, with 14 bases between. The CDR3 nucleotides are TGTGCCAGTAGTCCGGACCAGATAGGCACTGAAGCTTTCTTT. Translation: CASSPDQIGTEAFF.

This clone turned up a few times. The chain links TRBV9 to TRBJ2-1; possibly TRBD1 for D (5 bases). Trimming left V 2 bases short and J 4 bases short, with 10 bases between. The CDR3 loop spans 14 amino acids. Germline CDR1 is SGDLS and CDR2 is YYNGEE. CDR3 in amino acids: CASSVVDKYNEQFF. Written as DNA, the CDR3 is TGTGCCAGCAGCGTCGTGGACAAGTACAATGAGCAGTTCTTC.

The chain employs TRBV28 and TRBJ2-2; TRBD1 matches 7 bases. The V gene's germline CDR1 is MDHEN and CDR2 SYDVKM. Trimming removed 8 bases from V and 7 bases from J; junction bases left unmatched: 10. This CDR3 has 14 amino acids. The CDR3 protein is CASSDYRGNGELFF. The DNA for the CDR3 is TGTGCCAGCTCCGATTACAGGGGTAACGGGGAGCTGTTTTTT.

The chain uses TRBV7-3 and TRBJ2-1; D tentatively fits TRBD1 or TRBD2 (5 bases each). The CDR3 consists of 18 residues. Germline CDR1 and CDR2: SGHTA and FQGTGA. V was pared by 2 bases and J by 3 bases, with 20 bases between. The CDR3 region is CASSLGVGTRLNYNEQFF. CDR3 bases: TGTGCCAGCAGCTTAGGGGTGGGGACCCGTCTTAACTACAATGAGCAGTTCTTC. Combining the CDR3 with reference TRBV7-3 and TRBJ2-1 gives the whole variable domain GAGVSQTPSNKVTEKGKYVELRCDPISGHTALYWYRQSLGQGPEFLIYFQGTGAADDSGLPNDRFFAVRPEGSVSTLKIQRTERGDSAVYLCASSLGVGTRLNYNEQFFGPGTRLTVL.

The chain links TRBV28 to TRBJ1-1; 7 bases map to TRBD1. The J segment lost 1 base and the V segment lost 5 bases, leaving 4 bases of the junction unmatched. Germline CDR1 is MDHEN and CDR2 is SYDVKM. There are 14 residues in the CDR3. CDR3 region: CASSNRGSNTEAFF. CDR3 in DNA: TGTGCCAGCAGTAACAGGGGATCGAACACTGAAGCTTTCTTT.

To note about this clone: Other nucleotide sequences in the sample specify the same CDR3. The chain carries TRBV5-1 and TRBJ1-3; D gene unclear. This CDR3 contains 14 residues. Germline V gene sequence: CDR1 SGHRS, CDR2 YFSETQ. V shed 4 bases and J shed 4 bases, with 12 bases lying between them. The CDR3 protein is CASSLDSRGNTIYF. For the CDR3, the DNA is TGCGCCAGCAGCCTGGACTCGAGGGGAAACACCATATATTTT. Drawing the rest from reference TRBV5-1 and TRBJ1-3, the complete variable domain is KAGVTQTPRYLIKTRGQQVTLSCSPISGHRSVSWYQQTPGQGLQFLFEYFSETQRNKGNFPGRFSGRQFSNSRSEMNVSTLELGDSALYLCASSLDSRGNTIYFGEGSWLTVV.

This clone was observed a few times. The chain combines TRBV14 with TRBJ1-1; no clear D. The germline V gene encodes CDR1 SGHDN and CDR2 FVKESK. V lost 5 bases and J lost 2, with 9 bases in between. There are 13 residues in the CDR3. Written as DNA, the CDR3 is TGTGCCAGCAGCGCGGGCCTAAACACTGAAGCTTTCTTT. Translated: CASSAGLNTEAFF.

V and J are TRBV6-6 and TRBJ1-2; TRBD1 aligns across 7 bases. The CDR3 is 13 residues long. After removal of 5 bases from V and 4 bases from J, the junction contained 4 bases not matched to a gene. Germline V gives CDR1 MNHNY, CDR2 SVGAGI (reference sequence). The CDR3 protein is CASSGQAPYGYTF. CDR3 nucleotides: TGTGCCAGCAGTGGACAGGCCCCCTATGGCTACACCTTC.

This clone was seen just once. The V call is TRBV2, the J call TRBJ1-2, with D unclear. Germline-derived CDR1 and CDR2 are SNHLY and FYNNEI. This CDR3 region has 13 residues. Trimming took off 6 bases at V and 5 bases at J, with 13 bases between the two ends. DNA for the CDR3: TGTGCCAGCAGAGAATCAGCCTTTTATGGCTACACCTTC. It encodes CASRESAFYGYTF.

The chain's CDR3 is CASSQNGHTQETQYF. The CDR3, as DNA: TGCGCCAGCAGCCAAAACGGACATACGCAAGAGACCCAGTACTTC. The chain recombines TRBV4-1 with TRBJ2-5, with D perhaps matching TRBD1 (5 bases). The CDR3 is 15 residues long. The germline V gene has CDR1 MGHRA and CDR2 YSYEKL. Trimming shortened V by 2 bases and J by 2 bases, and 12 bases separated the two germline ends.

J is TRBJ2-6 and V is TRBV2; D uncertain. The germline gives CDR1 SNHLY, CDR2 FYNNEI. Trimming shortened V by 5 bases and J by 2 bases, and 10 bases separated the two germline ends. The CDR3 sequence is 15 residues long. CDR3 DNA sequence: TGTGCCAGCAGTTCTTCAGGAACTGGGGCCAACGTCCTGACTTTC. This encodes CASSSSGTGANVLTF. Full variable domain (rest looked up from reference TRBV2 and TRBJ2-6): EPEVTQTPSHQVTQMGQEVILRCVPISNHLYFYWYRQILGQKVEFLVSFYNNEISEKSEIFDDQFSVERPDGSNFTLKIRSTKLEDSAMYFCASSSSGTGANVLTFGAGSRLTVL.